Given below is one T cell receptor (beta chain) in context. Its specificity is not known. Trimming shortened V by 5 bases and J by 8 bases, and 16 bases separated the two germline ends. The germline V gene has CDR1 LNHNV and CDR2 YYDKDF (reference sequence). The CDR3 loop spans 14 amino acids. This record belongs to a study of shared clonotypes between healthy human individuals. Broader study findings: Clonotypes that were shared across a few donors made up around 5% of naive CD4 clonotypes.

The study enrolled healthy HIV-negative adults without recent acute infections or vaccinations as donors. Several immunoSEQ plates received, in even portions, the genomic DNA of each subset. Profiling relied on immunoSEQ multiplex PCR, and the TCRdb table lists in-frame clones only, not all of them. The profile shows 2.3 million or so clones, more than 85% of them singletons. The chain uses TRBV15 and TRBJ2-1; no clear D gene. The source is a man between 18 and 29 years old in good health. Some clones in this sample may be carry-over from other donors' samples. Sequenced material: naive CD4+ T cells from PBMCs. This sample's subset: CD45RA+ positively selected. The CDR3 nucleotides are TGTGCCACCAGCCGAACCGTTCGAGGCGATGAGCAGTTCTTC. Translation: CATSRTVRGDEQFF.